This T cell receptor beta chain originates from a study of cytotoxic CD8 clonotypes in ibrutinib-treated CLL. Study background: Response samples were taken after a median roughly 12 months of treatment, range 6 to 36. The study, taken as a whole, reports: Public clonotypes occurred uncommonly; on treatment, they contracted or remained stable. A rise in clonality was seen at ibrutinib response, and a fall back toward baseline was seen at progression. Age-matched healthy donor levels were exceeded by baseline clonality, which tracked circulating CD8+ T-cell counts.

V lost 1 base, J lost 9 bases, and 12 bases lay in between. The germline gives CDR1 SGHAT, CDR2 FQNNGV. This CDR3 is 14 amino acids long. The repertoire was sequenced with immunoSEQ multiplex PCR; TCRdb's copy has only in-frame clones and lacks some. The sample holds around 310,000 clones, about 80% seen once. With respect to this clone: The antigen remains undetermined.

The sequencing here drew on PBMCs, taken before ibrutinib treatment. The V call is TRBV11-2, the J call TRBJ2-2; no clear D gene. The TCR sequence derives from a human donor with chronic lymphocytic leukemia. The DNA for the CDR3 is TGTGCCAGCAGCTTAGGATTGCAGGTCTGGGAGCTGTTTTTT. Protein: CASSLGLQVWELFF. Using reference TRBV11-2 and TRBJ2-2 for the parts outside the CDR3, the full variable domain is EAGVAQSPRYKIIEKRQSVAFWCNPISGHATLYWYQQILGQGPKLLIQFQNNGVVDDSQLPKDRFSAERLKGVDSTLKIQPAKLEDSAVYLCASSLGLQVWELFFGEGSRLTVL.